The present T cell receptor beta chain was sequenced within a study of control samples from healthy donors and cancer patients. Here immunoSEQ multiplex PCR was the method, and the copy in TCRdb shows in-frame clones only, minus some. This table has 90,000 to 150,000 clones, approximately 90% appearing once. Germline V CDR1 and CDR2: LGHNA, YSLEER. The CDR3 contains 14 residues. Between the trimmed V and J ends, which lost 3 bases and 3 bases, there was a span of 11 bases. This rearrangement joins TRBV4-3 to TRBJ2-5; a possible D gene is TRBD1 (6 bases). This receptor was obtained from a woman under 30 in good health. Sequencing used blood. CDR3 sequence: CASSQSNREETQYF. The CDR3 DNA sequence: TGCGCCAGCAGCCAGAGCAACAGGGAAGAGACCCAGTACTTC.